This entry lists 18 T cell receptor beta chains sequenced from one sample in a study of blood T cell repertoires in COVID-19. Assay: immunoSEQ multiplex PCR; the TCRdb copy retains only in-frame clones and omits some. This sample yields about 37,000 clones, of which about 87% are seen a single time; approximately 7.3% belongs to the top ten. The sequencing sample was made of peripheral blood. The receptor source for this set is a human donor in a cohort sampled during active COVID-19.

CDR3 in DNA: TGTGCCAGCACGATGGACTTCAATGAGCAGTTCTTC. Its protein product is CASTMDFNEQFF. The rearrangement uses TRBV2 and TRBJ2-1; TRBD2 is a possible D gene (5 bases). Germline CDR1 SNHLY, CDR2 FYNNEI. The CDR3 consists of 12 residues. V was cut by 7 bases and J by 6 bases, with 10 bases left in between.

In its sample, this clone was seen once. This chain uses TRBV9 with TRBJ2-7, with D possibly matching TRBD1 (5 bases). The CDR3 runs 14 residues. With 0 bases removed from V and 3 bases from J, the gap between germline ends came to 10 bases. Germline lookup yields CDR1 SGDLS and CDR2 YYNGEE. CDR3 sequence (DNA): TGTGCCAGCAGCGTAGCCGTGCAGGGCTACGAGCAGTACTTC. It codes for CASSVAVQGYEQYF.

V is TRBV6-6 and J is TRBJ2-7; no clear D gene. V dropped 6 bases and J dropped 0 bases, with 15 bases sitting between them. The CDR3 extends over 15 amino acids. Per germline, CDR1 MNHNY and CDR2 SVGAGI (reference sequence). This chain's CDR3 is CASSKSPAGSYEQYF. The CDR3 DNA reads as TGTGCCAGCAGCAAGTCCCCCGCAGGCTCCTACGAGCAGTACTTC.

The chain carries TRBV7-6 and TRBJ2-1; TRBD1 is a possible D gene (8 bases). V was trimmed by 2 bases and J by 2 bases, leaving 16 bases between them. Germline assignment: CDR1 SGHVS and CDR2 FNYEAQ. The CDR3 is 17 residues long. CDR3 DNA sequence: TGTGCCAGCAGCTTACAGGGGGCGGGAGTGACCTACAATGAGCAGTTCTTC. Translating it yields CASSLQGAGVTYNEQFF.

J is TRBJ2-1 and V is TRBV5-1, with TRBD2 identical over 11 bases. V shed 0 bases, J shed 5 bases, and the junction held 4 bases outside the gene matches. The CDR3 spans 16 residues. The germline V gene has CDR1 SGHRS and CDR2 YFSETQ. CDR3 coding DNA: TGCGCCAGCAGCTTGGCTAGCGGGGGGCAGAACAATGAGCAGTTCTTC. Protein product: CASSLASGGQNNEQFF.

The chain is built from TRBV12-5 and TRBJ2-1; 8 bases align to TRBD2. This CDR3 comprises 18 residues. CDR1 is LGHNT and CDR2 is FRNRAP in the germline V gene. V trimming: 0 bases; J trimming: 4 bases; junction bases outside the gene matches: 11. CDR3 nucleotides: TGTGCTAGTGGTTTGGTAGCTAGCGGGCGAAATTATTACAATGAGCAGTTCTTC. It is translated as CASGLVASGRNYYNEQFF.

The chain recombines TRBV12-3 or TRBV12-4 with TRBJ1-2, with D possibly matching TRBD1 (6 bases). The CDR3 runs 13 residues. V dropped 3 bases and J dropped 8 bases, with 13 bases sitting between them. This CDR3 reads CASSLRGMGGYTF. The CDR3 DNA reads as TGTGCCAGCAGTTTGAGGGGGATGGGAGGCTACACCTTC.

J is TRBJ1-2 and V is TRBV7-9, with 7 bases lining up with TRBD1. The V gene end was trimmed by 3 bases and the J gene end by 7 bases; junction bases not matched to a gene: 8. From germline, CDR1 is SEHNR and CDR2 FQNEAQ (reference sequence). The CDR3 is 14 residues long. The CDR3 loop is CASSLGQGGFGYTF. The CDR3 DNA reads as TGTGCCAGCAGCTTGGGGCAGGGGGGATTTGGCTACACCTTC.

This chain uses TRBV28 with TRBJ2-1; 8 nucleotides align to TRBD1. The germline V gene has CDR1 MDHEN and CDR2 SYDVKM. The J segment lost 3 bases and the V segment lost 6 bases, leaving 4 bases of the junction unmatched. CDR3 length equals 14 residues. Written as DNA, the CDR3 is TGTGCCAGCAGCCTAGACAGGGGCTACAATGAGCAGTTCTTC. Translating gives CASSLDRGYNEQFF.

This clone has a handful of counts. The chain links TRBV19 to TRBJ1-2, with 8 positions matching TRBD1. The V gene end was trimmed by 10 bases and the J gene end by 8 bases; junction bases not matched to a gene: 3. The germline gives CDR1 LNHDA, CDR2 SQIVND (reference sequence). The CDR3 spans 10 residues. The CDR3 reads CATWDRGYTF. CDR3 nucleotide sequence: TGTGCCACCTGGGACAGGGGCTACACCTTC. The full variable domain, rest sourced from reference TRBV19 and TRBJ1-2, is DGGITQSPKYLFRKEGQNVTLSCEQNLNHDAMYWYRQDPGQGLRLIYYSQIVNDFQKGDIAEGYSVSREKKESFPLTVTSAQKNPTAFYLCATWDRGYTFGSGTRLTVV.

The chain joins TRBV30 to TRBJ2-2; D is possibly TRBD2 (6 bases). CDR3 length equals 14 residues. Per germline, CDR1 GTSNPN and CDR2 SVGIG (reference sequence). The V end was cut by 0 bases, the J end by 5 bases, with 10 bases between. For the CDR3, the DNA is TGTGCCTGGAGTGTACTAGCTAGGACCGGGGAGCTGTTTTTT. Translation gives CAWSVLARTGELFF.

J is TRBJ2-7 and V is TRBV11-2, with 8 nucleotides matching TRBD1. The CDR3 sequence is 15 residues long. The junction had 10 bases not matched to a gene; V was cut back by 5 bases and J by 4 bases. Germline V gene data show CDR1 as SGHAT and CDR2 as FQNNGV. This chain's CDR3 is CASSPGLRQGYEQYF. The DNA for the CDR3 is TGTGCCAGCAGCCCCGGCTTGAGACAGGGGTACGAGCAGTACTTC.

The gene calls are TRBV10-3 and TRBJ2-7, with TRBD1 matching over 9 bases. J gave up 2 bases and V 3 bases, and 8 bases lay outside the gene matches. This CDR3 is built from 16 residues. Germline CDR1 and CDR2: ENHRY and SYGVKD. CDR3 loop: CAISENPGTGPYEQYF. The CDR3 DNA follows: TGTGCCATCAGTGAAAATCCCGGGACAGGGCCCTACGAGCAGTACTTC.

A few counts support this clone. The junction does not match germline at one end; this may be a read error. The V gene is TRBV18, the J gene TRBJ2-7, with 7 bases identical to TRBD1. The CDR3 sequence is 12 residues long. Germline V gene lookup returns CDR1 KGHSH and CDR2 LQKENI. The CDR3 nucleotides are TGTGCCAGCTCACCAGTAGGGACAGTGAGTTTTTTC. Translated: CASSPVGTVSFF.

This clone has only one observation. The chain uses TRBV4-1 and TRBJ2-2; 9 nucleotides align to TRBD2. Per the germline V gene, CDR1 is MGHRA and CDR2 is YSYEKL. The CDR3 has 14 amino acids. The CDR3 region is CATGLARNTGELFF. The CDR3 region has the DNA TGCGCAACTGGACTAGCGAGAAACACCGGGGAGCTGTTTTTT.

J is TRBJ2-7 and V is TRBV7-2, with D unclear. CDR1 is SGHTA, CDR2 FQGNSA, per germline. Deletions cut 5 bases from V and 4 bases from J, with 21 bases between. The length of the CDR3 is 16 residues. The CDR3 reads CASSTIDRPTLYEQYF. CDR3 DNA sequence: TGTGCCAGCAGCACTATCGACCGACCTACCCTGTACGAGCAGTACTTC.

The V call is TRBV12-5, the J call TRBJ1-1; no reliable D call. CDR3 length: 14 amino acids. Per the germline V gene, CDR1 is LGHNT and CDR2 is FRNRAP. The ends were cut back, 2 bases at V and 1 base at J, with 8 bases in the middle. As DNA, the CDR3 is TGTGCTAGTGGTTTGAAGGGAGGGAACACTGAAGCTTTCTTT. Translating it yields CASGLKGGNTEAFF.

The chain employs TRBV19 and TRBJ2-5, with unresolved D. The V end was cut by 0 bases, the J end by 2 bases, with 13 bases between. The CDR3 totals 16 residues. Germline lookup yields CDR1 LNHDA and CDR2 SQIVND (reference sequence). The CDR3 here is CASSIDHQTGQETQYF. The CDR3 region has the DNA TGTGCCAGTAGTATAGATCACCAGACTGGTCAAGAGACCCAGTACTTC.